The 7 T cell receptor beta chains in this list originate from one sample, sequenced in a study of T cell clusters in autoimmune cytopenias. Each sample's input was about 250 ng genomic DNA, some 40,000 genome equivalents. TRB was amplified by touch-down multiplex PCR, primer pools A and B combined. For each CDR3 protein, TCRdb gives one entry from its re-call of the multiplex PCR reads, without DNA. This repertoire includes 3,500 to 5,000 distinct CDR3 sequences. These records were also assigned to another study, of T cell repertoires in aging, cancer and after chemotherapy.

Material: peripheral blood. Receptors originate from a human donor with an autoimmune cytopenia or autoimmune hepatitis (not recorded which).

This clonotype is labeled medium-sized based on frequency. The rearrangement uses TRBV29-1 and TRBJ2-3; TCRdb selects TRBD2, and the lack of DNA leaves this call unchecked. CDR3 size: 19 residues. CDR1 and CDR2 from the germline V gene are SQVTM and ANQGSEA. CDR3 protein: CSVVLEGSSLMPALDTQYF.

The chain joins TRBV7-9 to TRBJ2-5. Germline V CDR1 and CDR2: SEHNR, FQNEAQ (reference sequence). The CDR3 runs 14 residues. The CDR3 sequence is CASSDLIKQETQYF.

The rearrangement uses TRBV29-1 and TRBJ2-3; TCRdb outputs TRBD2, but without DNA this stays unchecked. The CDR3 loop spans 13 amino acids. Germline values: CDR1 SQVTM, CDR2 ANQGSEA. This CDR3 reads CSAGRTATDTQYF.

CDR3 residues: CASTWTGGFNQPQHF. This sequence joins TRBV6-1 and TRBJ1-5; TCRdb's D call of TRBD1 is untestable without DNA. The CDR3 contains 15 residues. CDR1 and CDR2 from the germline V gene are MNHNS and SASEGT.

The genes are TRBV24-1 and TRBJ2-5; TCRdb's D call, TRBD1, is unchecked because there is no DNA. This CDR3 is 16 amino acids long. Germline assignment: CDR1 KGHDR and CDR2 SFDVKD. The CDR3: CATSDPGTGFQETQYF.

CDR3 region: CASRQGSSYNSPLHF. This chain connects TRBV12-3 or TRBV12-4 to TRBJ1-6. This CDR3 comprises 15 residues.

This clonotype is deemed medium-sized by its frequency. The chain uses TRBV11-3 and TRBJ1-3. Per germline, CDR1 SGHNT and CDR2 YENEEA. This CDR3 region has 13 residues. The CDR3 loop reads CASNGQAGNTIYF.